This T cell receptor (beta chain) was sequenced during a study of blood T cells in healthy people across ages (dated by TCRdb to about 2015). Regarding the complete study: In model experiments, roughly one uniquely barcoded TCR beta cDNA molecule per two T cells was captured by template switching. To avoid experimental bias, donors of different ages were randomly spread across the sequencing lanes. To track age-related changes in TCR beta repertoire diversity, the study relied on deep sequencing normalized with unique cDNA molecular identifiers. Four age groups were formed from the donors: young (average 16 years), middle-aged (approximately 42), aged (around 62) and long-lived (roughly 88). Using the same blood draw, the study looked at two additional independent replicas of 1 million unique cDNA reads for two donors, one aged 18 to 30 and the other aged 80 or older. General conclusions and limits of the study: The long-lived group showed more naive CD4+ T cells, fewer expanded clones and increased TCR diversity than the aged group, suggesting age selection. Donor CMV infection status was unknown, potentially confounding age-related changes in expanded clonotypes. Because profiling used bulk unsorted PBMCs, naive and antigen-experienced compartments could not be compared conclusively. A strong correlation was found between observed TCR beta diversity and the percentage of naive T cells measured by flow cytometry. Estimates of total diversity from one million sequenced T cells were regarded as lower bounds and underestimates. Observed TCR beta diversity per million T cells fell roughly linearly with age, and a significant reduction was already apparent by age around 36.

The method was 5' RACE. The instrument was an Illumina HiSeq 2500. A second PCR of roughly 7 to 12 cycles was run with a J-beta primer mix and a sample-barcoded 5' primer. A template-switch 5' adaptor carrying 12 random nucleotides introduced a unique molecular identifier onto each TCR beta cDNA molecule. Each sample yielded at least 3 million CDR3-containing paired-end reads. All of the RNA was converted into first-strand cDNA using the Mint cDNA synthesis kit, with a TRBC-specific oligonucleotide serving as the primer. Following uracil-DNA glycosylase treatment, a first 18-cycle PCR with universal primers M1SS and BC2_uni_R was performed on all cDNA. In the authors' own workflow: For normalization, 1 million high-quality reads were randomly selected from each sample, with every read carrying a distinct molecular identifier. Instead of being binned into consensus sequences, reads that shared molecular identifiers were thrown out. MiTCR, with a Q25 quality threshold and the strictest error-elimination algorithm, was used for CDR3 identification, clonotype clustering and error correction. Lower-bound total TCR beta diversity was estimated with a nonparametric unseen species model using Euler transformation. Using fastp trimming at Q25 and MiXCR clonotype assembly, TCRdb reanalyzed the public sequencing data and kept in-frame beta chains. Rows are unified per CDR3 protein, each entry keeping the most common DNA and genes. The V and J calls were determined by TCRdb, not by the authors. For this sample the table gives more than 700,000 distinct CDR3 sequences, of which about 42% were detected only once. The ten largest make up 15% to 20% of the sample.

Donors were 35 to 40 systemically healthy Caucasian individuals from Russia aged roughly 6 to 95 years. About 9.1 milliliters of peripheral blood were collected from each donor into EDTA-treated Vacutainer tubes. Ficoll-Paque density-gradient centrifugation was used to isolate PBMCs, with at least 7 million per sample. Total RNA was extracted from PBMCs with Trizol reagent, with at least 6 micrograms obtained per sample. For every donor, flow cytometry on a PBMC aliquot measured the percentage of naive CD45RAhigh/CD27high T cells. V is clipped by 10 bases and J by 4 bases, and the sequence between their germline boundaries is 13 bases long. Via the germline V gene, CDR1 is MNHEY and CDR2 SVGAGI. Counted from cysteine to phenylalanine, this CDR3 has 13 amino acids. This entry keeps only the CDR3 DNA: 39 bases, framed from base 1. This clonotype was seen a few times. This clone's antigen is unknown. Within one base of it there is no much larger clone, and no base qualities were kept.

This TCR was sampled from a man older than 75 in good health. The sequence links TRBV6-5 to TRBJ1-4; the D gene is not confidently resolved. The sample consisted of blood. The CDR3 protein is CATLDRLNEKLFF. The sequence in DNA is TGTGCCACCCTGGACCGCCTTAATGAAAAACTGTTTTTT.